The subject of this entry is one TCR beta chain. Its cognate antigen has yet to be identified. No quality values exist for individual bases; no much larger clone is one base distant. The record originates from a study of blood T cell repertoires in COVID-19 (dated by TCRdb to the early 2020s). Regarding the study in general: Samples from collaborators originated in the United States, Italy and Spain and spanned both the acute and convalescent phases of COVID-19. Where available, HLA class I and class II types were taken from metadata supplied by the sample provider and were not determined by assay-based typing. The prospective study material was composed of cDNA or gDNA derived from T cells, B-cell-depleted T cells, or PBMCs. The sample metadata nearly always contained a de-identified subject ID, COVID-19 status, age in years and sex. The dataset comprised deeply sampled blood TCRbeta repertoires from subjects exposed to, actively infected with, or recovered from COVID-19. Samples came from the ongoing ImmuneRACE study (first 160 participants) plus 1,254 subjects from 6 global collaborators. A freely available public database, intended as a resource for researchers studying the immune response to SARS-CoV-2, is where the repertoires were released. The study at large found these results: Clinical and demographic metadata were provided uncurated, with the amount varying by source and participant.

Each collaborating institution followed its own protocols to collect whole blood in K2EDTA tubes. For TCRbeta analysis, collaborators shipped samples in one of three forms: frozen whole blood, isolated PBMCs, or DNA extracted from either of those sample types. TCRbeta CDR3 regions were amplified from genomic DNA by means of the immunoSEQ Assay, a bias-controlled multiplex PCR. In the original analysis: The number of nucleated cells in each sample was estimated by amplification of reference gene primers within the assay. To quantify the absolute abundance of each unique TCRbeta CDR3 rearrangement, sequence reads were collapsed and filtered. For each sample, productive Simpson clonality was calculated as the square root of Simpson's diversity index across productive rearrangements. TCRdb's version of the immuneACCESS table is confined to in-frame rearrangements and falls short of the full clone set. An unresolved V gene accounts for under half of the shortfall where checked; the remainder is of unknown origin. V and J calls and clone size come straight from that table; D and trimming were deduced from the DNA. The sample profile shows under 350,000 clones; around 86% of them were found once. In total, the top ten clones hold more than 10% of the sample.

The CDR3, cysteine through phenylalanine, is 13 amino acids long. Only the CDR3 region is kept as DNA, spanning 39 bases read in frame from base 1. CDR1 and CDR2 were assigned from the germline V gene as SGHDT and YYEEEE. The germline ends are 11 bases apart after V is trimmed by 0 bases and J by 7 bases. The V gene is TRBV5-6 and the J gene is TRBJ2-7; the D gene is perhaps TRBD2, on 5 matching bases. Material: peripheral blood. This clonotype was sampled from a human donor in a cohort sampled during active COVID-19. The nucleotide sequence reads TGTGCCAGCAGCTTGGACGCCTGGAGGGAGCAGTACTTC. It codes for CASSLDAWREQYF. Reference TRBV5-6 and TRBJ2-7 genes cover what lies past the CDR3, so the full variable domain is DAGVTQSPTHLIKTRGQQVTLRCSPKSGHDTVSWYQQALGQGPQFIFQYYEEEERQRGNFPDRFSGHQFPNYSSELNVNALLLGDSALYLCASSLDAWREQYFGPGTRLTVT.